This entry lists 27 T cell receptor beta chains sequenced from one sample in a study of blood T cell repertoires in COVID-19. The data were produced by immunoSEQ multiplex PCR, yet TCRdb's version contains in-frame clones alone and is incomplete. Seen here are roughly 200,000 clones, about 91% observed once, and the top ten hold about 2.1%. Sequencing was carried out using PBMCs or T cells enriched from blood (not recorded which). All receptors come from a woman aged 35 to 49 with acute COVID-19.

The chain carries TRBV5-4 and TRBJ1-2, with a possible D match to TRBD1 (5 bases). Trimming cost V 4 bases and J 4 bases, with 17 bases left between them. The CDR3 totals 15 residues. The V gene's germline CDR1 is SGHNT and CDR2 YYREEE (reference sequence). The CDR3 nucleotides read TGTGCCAGCAGCAGGGGACTCAGAACTTCCTATGGCTACACCTTC. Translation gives CASSRGLRTSYGYTF.

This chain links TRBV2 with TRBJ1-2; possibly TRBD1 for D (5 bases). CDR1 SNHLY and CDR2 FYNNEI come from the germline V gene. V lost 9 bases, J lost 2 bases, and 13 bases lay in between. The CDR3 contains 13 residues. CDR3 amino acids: CASLMGRNYGYTF. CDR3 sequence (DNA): TGTGCCAGTCTGATGGGGCGGAACTATGGCTACACCTTC.

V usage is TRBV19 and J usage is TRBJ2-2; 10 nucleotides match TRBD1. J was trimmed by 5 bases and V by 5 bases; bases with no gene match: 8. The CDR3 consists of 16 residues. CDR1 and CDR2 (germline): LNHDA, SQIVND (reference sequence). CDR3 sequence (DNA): TGTGCCAGTAGTCCTTGGGGACAGGGGACGACCGGGGAGCTGTTTTTT. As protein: CASSPWGQGTTGELFF.

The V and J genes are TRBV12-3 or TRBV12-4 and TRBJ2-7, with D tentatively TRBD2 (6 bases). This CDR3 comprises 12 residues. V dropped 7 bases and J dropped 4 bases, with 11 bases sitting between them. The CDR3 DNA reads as TGTGCCAGCAACCCCGGGGGTTACGAGCAGTACTTC. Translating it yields CASNPGGYEQYF.

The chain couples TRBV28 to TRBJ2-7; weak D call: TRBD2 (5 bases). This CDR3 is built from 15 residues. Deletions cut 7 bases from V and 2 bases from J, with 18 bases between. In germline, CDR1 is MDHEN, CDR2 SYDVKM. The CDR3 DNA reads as TGTGCCAGCACTCCGGAGGTCCTAGATACCTACGAGCAGTACTTC. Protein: CASTPEVLDTYEQYF.

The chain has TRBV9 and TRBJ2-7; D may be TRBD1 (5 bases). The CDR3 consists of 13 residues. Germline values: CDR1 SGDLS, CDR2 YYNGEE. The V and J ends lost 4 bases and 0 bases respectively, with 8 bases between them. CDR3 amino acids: CASSPRDSYEQYF. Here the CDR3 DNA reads TGTGCCAGCAGCCCCAGGGACTCCTACGAGCAGTACTTC. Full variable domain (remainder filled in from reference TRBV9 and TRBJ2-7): DSGVTQTPKHLITATGQRVTLRCSPRSGDLSVYWYQQSLDQGLQFLIQYYNGEERAKGNILERFSAQQFPDLHSELNLSSLELGDSALYFCASSPRDSYEQYFGPGTRLTVT.

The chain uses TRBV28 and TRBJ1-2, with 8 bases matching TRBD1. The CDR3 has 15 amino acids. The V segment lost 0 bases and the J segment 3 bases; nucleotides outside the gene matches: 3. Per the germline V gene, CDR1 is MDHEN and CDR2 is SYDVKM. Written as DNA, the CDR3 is TGTGCCAGCAGTTTATGGGACAGGGTCTACTATGGCTACACCTTC. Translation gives CASSLWDRVYYGYTF.

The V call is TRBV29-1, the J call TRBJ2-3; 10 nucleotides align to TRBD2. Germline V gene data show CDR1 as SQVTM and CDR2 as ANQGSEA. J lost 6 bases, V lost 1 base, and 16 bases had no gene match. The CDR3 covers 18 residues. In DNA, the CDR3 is TGCAGCGTTGAAGTCCGACGGACTAGCGGCGCTCCGTGGGATACGCAGTATTTT. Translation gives CSVEVRRTSGAPWDTQYF.

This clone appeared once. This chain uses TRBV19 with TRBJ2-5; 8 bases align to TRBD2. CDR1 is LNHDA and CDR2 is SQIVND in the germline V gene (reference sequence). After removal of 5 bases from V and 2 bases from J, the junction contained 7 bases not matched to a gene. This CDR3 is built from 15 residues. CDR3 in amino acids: CASSYLAGLQETQYF. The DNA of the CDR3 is TGTGCCAGTAGTTACCTAGCGGGCTTACAAGAGACCCAGTACTTC. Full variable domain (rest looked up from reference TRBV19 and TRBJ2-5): DGGITQSPKYLFRKEGQNVTLSCEQNLNHDAMYWYRQDPGQGLRLIYYSQIVNDFQKGDIAEGYSVSREKKESFPLTVTSAQKNPTAFYLCASSYLAGLQETQYFGPGTRLLVL.

CDR3 in amino acids: CASSPPWEGISSDNEQFF. In nucleotides, the CDR3 is TGTGCCAGCTCACCACCGTGGGAGGGAATTTCAAGTGACAATGAGCAGTTCTTC. The V gene is TRBV18, the J gene TRBJ2-1; 7 nucleotides agree with TRBD2. V trimming: 0 bases; J trimming: 5 bases; junction bases outside the gene matches: 13. The CDR3 is 18 residues long. Germline CDR1 and CDR2: KGHSH and LQKENI.

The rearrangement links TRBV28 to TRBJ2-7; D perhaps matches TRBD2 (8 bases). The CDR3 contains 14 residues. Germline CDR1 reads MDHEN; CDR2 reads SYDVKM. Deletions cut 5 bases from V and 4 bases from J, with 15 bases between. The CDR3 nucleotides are TGTGCCAGCAGTCGGGACAGCGGGGGTTACGAGCAGTACTTC. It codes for CASSRDSGGYEQYF.

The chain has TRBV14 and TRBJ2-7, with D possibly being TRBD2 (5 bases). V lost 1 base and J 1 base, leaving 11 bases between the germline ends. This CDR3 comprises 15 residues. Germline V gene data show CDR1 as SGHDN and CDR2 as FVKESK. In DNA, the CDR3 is TGTGCCAGCAGCCAAGTCGCGGGCCCATCCTACGAGCAGTACTTC. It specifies CASSQVAGPSYEQYF.

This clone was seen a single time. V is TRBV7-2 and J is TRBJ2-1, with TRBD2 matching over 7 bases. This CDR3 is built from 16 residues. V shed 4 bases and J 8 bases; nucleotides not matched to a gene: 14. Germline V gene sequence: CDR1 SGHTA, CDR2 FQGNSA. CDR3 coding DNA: TGTGCCAGCAGCTCTCGAATTCTAGCGGAGCAGGATGAGCAGTTCTTC. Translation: CASSSRILAEQDEQFF. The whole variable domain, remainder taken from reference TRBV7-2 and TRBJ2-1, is GAGVSQSPSNKVTEKGKDVELRCDPISGHTALYWYRQSLGQGLEFLIYFQGNSAPDKSGLPSDRFSAERTGGSVSTLTIQRTQQEDSAVYLCASSSRILAEQDEQFFGPGTRLTVL.

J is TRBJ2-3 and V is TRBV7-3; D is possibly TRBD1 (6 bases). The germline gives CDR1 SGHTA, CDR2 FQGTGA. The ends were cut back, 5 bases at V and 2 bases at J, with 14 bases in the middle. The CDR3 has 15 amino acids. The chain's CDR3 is CASSAQGSVTDTQYF. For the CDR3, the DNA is TGTGCCAGCAGCGCGCAGGGGTCGGTCACAGATACGCAGTATTTT. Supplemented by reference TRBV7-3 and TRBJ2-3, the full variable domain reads GAGVSQTPSNKVTEKGKYVELRCDPISGHTALYWYRQSLGQGPEFLIYFQGTGAADDSGLPNDRFFAVRPEGSVSTLKIQRTERGDSAVYLCASSAQGSVTDTQYFGPGTRLTVL.

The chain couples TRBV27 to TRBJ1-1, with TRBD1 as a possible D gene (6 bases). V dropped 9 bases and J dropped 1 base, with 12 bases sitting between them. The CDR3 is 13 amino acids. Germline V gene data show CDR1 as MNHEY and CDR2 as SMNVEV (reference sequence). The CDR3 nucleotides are TGTGCCAGTACGGACAGTTGGAACACTGAAGCTTTCTTT. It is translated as CASTDSWNTEAFF.

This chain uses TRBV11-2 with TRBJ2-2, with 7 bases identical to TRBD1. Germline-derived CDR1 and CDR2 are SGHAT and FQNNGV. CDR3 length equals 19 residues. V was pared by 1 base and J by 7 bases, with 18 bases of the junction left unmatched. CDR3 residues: CASSLAVGGQTNKGGELFF. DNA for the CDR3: TGTGCCAGCAGCTTAGCCGTAGGGGGACAGACTAATAAGGGCGGGGAGCTGTTTTTT.

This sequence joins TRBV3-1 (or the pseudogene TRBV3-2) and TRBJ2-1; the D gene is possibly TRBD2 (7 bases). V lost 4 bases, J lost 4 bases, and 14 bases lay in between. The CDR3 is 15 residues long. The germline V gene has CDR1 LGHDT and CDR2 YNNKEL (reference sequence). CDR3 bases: TGTGCCAGCAGCCCAGCGGGACAAAGTTACAATGAGCAGTTCTTC. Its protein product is CASSPAGQSYNEQFF.

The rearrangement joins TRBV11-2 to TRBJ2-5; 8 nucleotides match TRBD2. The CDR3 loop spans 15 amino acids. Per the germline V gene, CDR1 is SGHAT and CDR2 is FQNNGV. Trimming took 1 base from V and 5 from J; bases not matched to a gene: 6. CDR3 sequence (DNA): TGTGCCAGCAGCTTAGCGGGGGGGCCGTTGGAGACCCAGTACTTC. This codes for CASSLAGGPLETQYF.

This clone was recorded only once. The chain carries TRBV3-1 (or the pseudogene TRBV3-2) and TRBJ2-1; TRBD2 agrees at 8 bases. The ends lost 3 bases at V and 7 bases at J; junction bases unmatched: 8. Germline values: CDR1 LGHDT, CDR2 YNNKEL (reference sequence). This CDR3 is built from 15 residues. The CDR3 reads CASSQVALAGNEQFF. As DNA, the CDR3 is TGTGCCAGCAGCCAGGTCGCTTTAGCGGGGAATGAGCAGTTCTTC.

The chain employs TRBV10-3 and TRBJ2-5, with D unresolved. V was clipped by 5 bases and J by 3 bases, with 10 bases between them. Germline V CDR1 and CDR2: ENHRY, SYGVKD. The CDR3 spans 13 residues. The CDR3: CAISPRAEETQYF. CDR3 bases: TGTGCCATCAGTCCCCGAGCCGAAGAGACCCAGTACTTC.

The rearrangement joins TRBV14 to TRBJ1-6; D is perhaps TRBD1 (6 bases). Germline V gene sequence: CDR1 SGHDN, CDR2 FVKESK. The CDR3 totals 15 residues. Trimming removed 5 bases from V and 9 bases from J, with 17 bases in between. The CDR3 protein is CASSIQGHSFSPLHF. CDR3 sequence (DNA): TGTGCCAGCAGCATACAGGGACACTCGTTTTCACCCCTCCACTTT.

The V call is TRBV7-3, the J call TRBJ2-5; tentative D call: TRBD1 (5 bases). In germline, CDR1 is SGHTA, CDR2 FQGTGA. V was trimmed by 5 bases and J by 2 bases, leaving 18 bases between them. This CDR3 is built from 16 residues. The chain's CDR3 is CASSPVVQAIQETQYF. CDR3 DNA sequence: TGTGCCAGCAGCCCCGTGGTACAGGCAATACAAGAGACCCAGTACTTC.

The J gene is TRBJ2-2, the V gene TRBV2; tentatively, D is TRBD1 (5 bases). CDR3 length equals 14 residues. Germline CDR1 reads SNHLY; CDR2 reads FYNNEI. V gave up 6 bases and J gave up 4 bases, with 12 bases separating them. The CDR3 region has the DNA TGTGCCAGCAGACAGACAGCCAGCACCGGGGAGCTGTTTTTT. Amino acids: CASRQTASTGELFF.

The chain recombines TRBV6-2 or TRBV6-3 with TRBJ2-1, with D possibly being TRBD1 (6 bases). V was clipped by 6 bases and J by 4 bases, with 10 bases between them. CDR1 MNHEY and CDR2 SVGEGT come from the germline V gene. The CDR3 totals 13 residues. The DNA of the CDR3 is TGTGCCAGCAGCAATGACAGGTACAATGAGCAGTTCTTC. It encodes CASSNDRYNEQFF.

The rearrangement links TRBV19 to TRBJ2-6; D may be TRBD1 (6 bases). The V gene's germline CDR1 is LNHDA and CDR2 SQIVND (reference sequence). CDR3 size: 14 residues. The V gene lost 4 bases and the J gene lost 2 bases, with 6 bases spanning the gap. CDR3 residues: CASSTGAGANVLTF. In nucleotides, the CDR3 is TGTGCCAGTAGTACAGGGGCTGGGGCCAACGTCCTGACTTTC. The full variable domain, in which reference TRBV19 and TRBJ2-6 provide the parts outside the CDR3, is DGGITQSPKYLFRKEGQNVTLSCEQNLNHDAMYWYRQDPGQGLRLIYYSQIVNDFQKGDIAEGYSVSREKKESFPLTVTSAQKNPTAFYLCASSTGAGANVLTFGAGSRLTVL.

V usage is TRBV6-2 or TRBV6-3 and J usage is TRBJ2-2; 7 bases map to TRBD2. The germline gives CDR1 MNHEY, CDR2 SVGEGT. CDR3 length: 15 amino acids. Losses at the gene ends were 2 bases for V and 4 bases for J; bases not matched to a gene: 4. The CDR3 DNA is TGTGCCAGCAGTTACGTGGCGGGAGCCACCGGGGAGCTGTTTTTT. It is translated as CASSYVAGATGELFF.

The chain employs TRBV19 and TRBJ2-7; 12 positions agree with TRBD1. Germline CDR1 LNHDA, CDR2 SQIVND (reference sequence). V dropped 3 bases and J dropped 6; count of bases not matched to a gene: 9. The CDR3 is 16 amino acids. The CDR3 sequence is CASSMLAPGQGAEQYF. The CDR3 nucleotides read TGTGCCAGTAGTATGCTCGCGCCGGGACAGGGGGCCGAGCAGTACTTC.